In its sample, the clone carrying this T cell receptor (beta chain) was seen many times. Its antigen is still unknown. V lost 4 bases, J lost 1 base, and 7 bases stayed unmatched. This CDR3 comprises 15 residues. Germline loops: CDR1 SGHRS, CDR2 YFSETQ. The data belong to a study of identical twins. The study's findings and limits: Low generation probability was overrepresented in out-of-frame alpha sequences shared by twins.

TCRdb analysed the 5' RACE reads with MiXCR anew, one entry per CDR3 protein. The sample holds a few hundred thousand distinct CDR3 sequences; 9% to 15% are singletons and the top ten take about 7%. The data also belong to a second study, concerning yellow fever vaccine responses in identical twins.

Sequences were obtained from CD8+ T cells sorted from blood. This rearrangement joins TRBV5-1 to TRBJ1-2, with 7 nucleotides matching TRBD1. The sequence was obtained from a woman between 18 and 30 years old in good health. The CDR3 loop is CASSATGANNYGYTF. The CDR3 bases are TGCGCCAGCAGCGCCACAGGGGCGAATAACTATGGCTACACCTTC.